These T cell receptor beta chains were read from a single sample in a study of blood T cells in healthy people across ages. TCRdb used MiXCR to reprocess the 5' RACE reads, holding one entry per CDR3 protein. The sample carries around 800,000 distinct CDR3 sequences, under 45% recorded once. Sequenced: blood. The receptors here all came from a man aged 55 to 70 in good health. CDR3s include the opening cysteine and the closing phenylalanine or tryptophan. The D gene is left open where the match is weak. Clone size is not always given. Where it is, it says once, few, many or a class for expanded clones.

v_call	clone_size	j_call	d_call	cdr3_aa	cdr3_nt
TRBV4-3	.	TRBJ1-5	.	CASSLGITNQPQHF	TGCGCCAGCAGCCTAGGTATTACCAATCAGCCCCAGCATTTT
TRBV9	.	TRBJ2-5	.	CASSPEISGAETQYF	TGTGCCAGCAGCCCTGAGATAAGTGGGGCGGAGACCCAGTACTTC
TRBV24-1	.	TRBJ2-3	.	CATSDYRSRTDTQYF	TGTGCCACCAGTGATTACAGAAGCCGCACAGATACGCAGTATTTT
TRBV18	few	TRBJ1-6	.	CASSPGDSPLHF	TGTGCCAGCTCACCCGGGGATTCACCCCTCCACTTT
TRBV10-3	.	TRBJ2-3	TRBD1	CAISEGDRGADTQYF	TGTGCCATCAGTGAGGGGGACAGGGGAGCAGATACGCAGTATTTT
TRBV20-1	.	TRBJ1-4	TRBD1	CSARVRPGQGPYATNEKLFF	TGCAGTGCTAGAGTCCGTCCGGGACAGGGGCCTTATGCAACTAATGAAAAACTGTTTTTT
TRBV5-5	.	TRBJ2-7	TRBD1	CASSRDAQGVSLEQYF	TGTGCCAGCAGCCGCGATGCTCAGGGGGTATCGCTCGAGCAGTACTTC
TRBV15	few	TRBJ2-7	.	CATSSSGTQYEQYF	TGTGCCACCAGCTCTTCCGGGACTCAGTACGAGCAGTACTTC
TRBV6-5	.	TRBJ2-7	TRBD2	CASSLIVGEGEQYF	TGTGCCAGCAGCCTAATCGTCGGGGAGGGGGAGCAGTACTTC
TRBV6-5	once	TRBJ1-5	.	CASRAREGQPQHF	TGTGCCAGCAGAGCCAGGGAGGGTCAGCCCCAGCATTTT
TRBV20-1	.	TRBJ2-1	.	CSARDAARSYNEQFF	TGCAGTGCTAGAGATGCGGCCAGGTCCTACAATGAGCAGTTCTTC
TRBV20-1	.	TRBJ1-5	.	CSANQGYSNQPQHF	TGCAGTGCTAACCAAGGATATAGCAATCAGCCCCAGCATTTT
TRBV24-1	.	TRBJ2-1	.	CATSPGGVYNEQFF	TGTGCCACCAGTCCCGGGGGAGTATACAATGAGCAGTTCTTC
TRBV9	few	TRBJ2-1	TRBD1	CASSQGQGGTSRDNEQFF	TGTGCCAGCAGCCAAGGACAGGGCGGAACTAGCCGGGACAATGAGCAGTTCTTC
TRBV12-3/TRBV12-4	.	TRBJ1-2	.	CTSRPGAGGYIF	TGTACCAGCAGACCCGGGGCGGGTGGCTACATCTTC
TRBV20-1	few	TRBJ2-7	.	CSASMGARTYEQYF	TGCAGTGCTAGTATGGGAGCGAGGACCTACGAGCAGTACTTC
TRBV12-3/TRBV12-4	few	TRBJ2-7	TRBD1	CASSSNRGRYEQYF	TGTGCCAGCAGTTCTAACAGGGGCCGCTACGAGCAGTACTTC
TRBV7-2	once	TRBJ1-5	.	CASSSQYGGTQPQHF	TGTGCCAGCAGCTCCCAATATGGGGGGACCCAGCCCCAGCATTTT
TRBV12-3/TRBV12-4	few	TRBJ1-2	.	CASSLGEGGYTF	TGTGCCAGCAGTTTAGGAGAGGGTGGCTACACCTTC
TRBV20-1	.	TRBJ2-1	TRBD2	CSASPLAGRNEQFF	TGCAGTGCTAGTCCCCTAGCGGGGAGGAATGAGCAGTTCTTC
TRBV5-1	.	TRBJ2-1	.	CASSIFAGAGDEQFF	TGCGCCAGCAGTATTTTCGCGGGGGCAGGCGATGAGCAGTTCTTC
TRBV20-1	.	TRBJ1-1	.	CSAIAFSGTEAFF	TGCAGTGCCATAGCCTTTTCTGGCACTGAAGCTTTCTTT
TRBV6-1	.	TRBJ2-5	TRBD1	CASSEPRDSSLGTQYF	TGTGCCAGCAGTGAGCCCCGGGACAGTTCTTTGGGGACCCAGTACTTC
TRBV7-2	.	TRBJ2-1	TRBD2	CASSFAQRGNEQFF	TGTGCCAGCAGCTTTGCCCAGCGGGGGAATGAGCAGTTCTTC
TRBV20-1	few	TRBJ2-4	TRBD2	CSARVLRGEAKNIQYF	TGCAGTGCTAGGGTTTTGCGGGGGGAAGCCAAAAACATTCAGTACTTC
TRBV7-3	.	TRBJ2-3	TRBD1	CASSVGGAVTDTQYF	TGTGCCAGCAGCGTAGGGGGCGCGGTGACAGATACGCAGTATTTT
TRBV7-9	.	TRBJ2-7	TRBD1	CASSSAPKTGRFEQYF	TGTGCCAGCAGCTCGGCGCCGAAGACAGGGCGATTCGAGCAGTACTTC
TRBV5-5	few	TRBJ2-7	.	CASSLEWQNFYEQYF	TGTGCCAGCAGCTTGGAGTGGCAGAACTTCTACGAGCAGTACTTC
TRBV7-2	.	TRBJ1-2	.	CASSVNREGYGYTF	TGTGCCAGCAGCGTAAACAGGGAAGGGTATGGCTACACCTTC
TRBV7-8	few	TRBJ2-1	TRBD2	CASRPRAGGQDEQFF	TGTGCCAGCAGGCCTCGGGCGGGGGGGCAGGATGAGCAGTTCTTC
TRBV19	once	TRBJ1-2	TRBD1	CASSHPGQGGDYGYTF	TGTGCCAGTAGTCATCCCGGACAGGGCGGGGACTATGGCTACACCTTC
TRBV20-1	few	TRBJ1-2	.	CSARDRQAYGYTF	TGCAGTGCTAGAGACAGACAGGCATATGGCTACACCTTC
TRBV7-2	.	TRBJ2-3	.	CASSLGMAGGSTDTQYF	TGTGCCAGCAGCTTAGGGATGGCGGGTGGCAGCACAGATACGCAGTATTTT
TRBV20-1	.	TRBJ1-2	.	CSASHAETFYGYTF	TGCAGTGCTAGTCACGCAGAGACCTTCTATGGCTACACCTTC